The 26 T cell receptor beta chains reported below all come from one sample, sequenced in a study of blood T cell repertoires in COVID-19. This table comes from immunoSEQ multiplex PCR, and its TCRdb copy is limited to in-frame clones, with some not included. The sample contains 35,000 to 45,000 clones, around 81% of which appear only once. The sequencing sample was made of peripheral blood. These receptors all come from a man aged 50-59 years with active COVID-19.

The chain joins TRBV24-1 to TRBJ2-1, with TRBD2 matching over 8 bases. The germline gives CDR1 KGHDR, CDR2 SFDVKD. The CDR3 spans 14 residues. The junction had 8 bases not matched to a gene; V was cut back by 8 bases and J by 6 bases. In DNA, the CDR3 is TGTGCCACCACCGGGGGGGCCCCTCGCAATGAGCAGTTCTTC. Translating gives CATTGGAPRNEQFF.

CDR3 residues: CSASKHINRVGKETQYF. For the CDR3, the DNA is TGCAGTGCTAGTAAACACATAAACAGGGTAGGGAAAGAGACCCAGTACTTC. The chain links TRBV20-1 to TRBJ2-5; the D gene is possibly TRBD1 (6 bases). The V and J ends lost 3 bases and 3 bases respectively, with 23 bases between them. CDR1 and CDR2 from the germline V gene are DFQATT and SNEGSKA (reference sequence). This CDR3 has 17 amino acids.

The rearrangement links TRBV12-5 to TRBJ1-1, with TRBD1 identical over 7 bases. Trimming at V came to 7 bases and at J to 3 bases, leaving 5 bases not matched to a gene. The germline CDR1 and CDR2 sequences are LGHNT and FRNRAP. CDR3 length: 13 amino acids. This CDR3 is CASAPQGDTEAFF. CDR3 bases: TGTGCTAGTGCCCCCCAGGGGGACACTGAAGCTTTCTTT.

About this clone itself: The identical CDR3 is also encoded by other nucleotide sequences in the sample. V usage is TRBV19 and J usage is TRBJ1-5; a possible D gene is TRBD1 (5 bases). V was shortened by 3 bases and J by 2 bases, with 5 bases between the two germline ends. This CDR3 has 13 residues. Germline assignment: CDR1 LNHDA and CDR2 SQIVND (reference sequence). CDR3 loop: CASSIRGNQPQHF. CDR3 bases: TGTGCCAGTAGTATCAGGGGCAATCAGCCCCAGCATTTT.

This clone was seen a single time. V gene TRBV7-2 combines with J gene TRBJ2-5; 14 bases map to TRBD2. The CDR3 is made up of 17 amino acids. Germline CDR1 is SGHTA and CDR2 is FQGNSA. V shed 0 bases, J shed 3 bases, and the junction held 3 bases outside the gene matches. The CDR3, as DNA: TGTGCCAGCAGCTTAGCCGGACTAGCGGGAGGTAAAGAGACCCAGTACTTC. It translates to CASSLAGLAGGKETQYF.

The rearrangement joins TRBV24-1 to TRBJ2-5, with TRBD2 matching 10 bases. Germline values: CDR1 KGHDR, CDR2 SFDVKD. The ends lost 4 bases at V and 0 bases at J; junction bases unmatched: 4. The CDR3 is 16 amino acids. The CDR3 sequence is CATSEPSGGDQETQYF. The CDR3 region has the DNA TGTGCCACCAGTGAACCTAGCGGGGGAGACCAAGAGACCCAGTACTTC.

V gene TRBV10-3 combines with J gene TRBJ1-5; possibly TRBD1 for D (5 bases). There are 17 residues in the CDR3. Trimming cost V 3 bases and J 0 bases, with 15 bases left between them. Germline V gene lookup returns CDR1 ENHRY and CDR2 SYGVKD. The CDR3 nucleotides are TGTGCCATCAGTGAATCCGCGGGAGGGGCTAGCAATCAGCCCCAGCATTTT. This translates into CAISESAGGASNQPQHF.

The chain recombines TRBV5-1 with TRBJ1-1; TRBD1 aligns across 7 bases. V dropped 4 bases and J dropped 3; count of bases not matched to a gene: 9. This CDR3 spans 15 amino acids. Looked up from germline, CDR1 is SGHRS and CDR2 is YFSETQ. The CDR3 loop reads CASSPQLTGYTEAFF. CDR3 coding DNA: TGCGCCAGCAGCCCACAACTGACAGGGTACACTGAAGCTTTCTTT.

V usage is TRBV3-1 (or the pseudogene TRBV3-2) and J usage is TRBJ1-2, with a possible D match to TRBD1 (6 bases). CDR3 length: 12 amino acids. Deletions cut 5 bases from V and 5 bases from J, with 9 bases between. Germline loops: CDR1 LGHDT, CDR2 YNNKEL (reference sequence). CDR3 nucleotides: TGTGCCAGCAGCACCGACAGGTATGGCTACACCTTC. Residues: CASSTDRYGYTF.

A word on this clone: The conserved phenylalanine or tryptophan normally closing the CDR3 is absent here, so this likely arose from a read error. The DNA is left out, because the CDR3 cannot be placed on it with certainty; the CDR3 is given as TCRdb lists it. The genes are TRBV20-1 and TRBJ1-4; TRBD1 is taken as the D call from the table, unchecked against the DNA. Germline V gene sequence: CDR1 DFQATT, CDR2 SNEGSKA (reference sequence). The CDR3 spans 11 residues, counting both ends. The chain's CDR3 is CSASRDRDRAM.

This chain uses TRBV4-3 with TRBJ2-7, with D possibly being TRBD2 (6 bases). V shed 0 bases and J shed 3 bases, with 12 bases lying between them. Germline CDR1 reads LGHNA; CDR2 reads YSLEER. The CDR3 totals 15 residues. The CDR3 is CASSQDGDSGYEQYF. The CDR3 region has the DNA TGCGCCAGCAGCCAAGATGGCGATAGCGGCTACGAGCAGTACTTC.

The chain uses TRBV19 and TRBJ2-7; TRBD2 agrees at 13 bases. This CDR3 has 19 residues. Germline-derived CDR1 and CDR2 are LNHDA and SQIVND (reference sequence). After removal of 6 bases from V and 7 bases from J, the junction contained 21 bases not matched to a gene. The DNA of the CDR3 is TGTGCCAGTAGCACCCGGACCTGGGGACTAGCGGGACCTCCCGGTGAGCAGTACTTC. It specifies CASSTRTWGLAGPPGEQYF.

The chain carries TRBV28 and TRBJ2-7; 7 bases fit TRBD2. The germline gives CDR1 MDHEN, CDR2 SYDVKM. V lost 6 bases, J lost 0 bases, and 14 bases stayed unmatched. This CDR3 region has 17 residues. The CDR3 spells CASSRSLGLAASYEQYF. CDR3 in DNA: TGTGCCAGCAGCCGTAGTTTGGGCCTAGCGGCCTCCTACGAGCAGTACTTC.

This rearrangement joins TRBV5-6 to TRBJ1-1; D gene ambiguous. Germline CDR1 and CDR2: SGHDT and YYEEEE. This CDR3 contains 15 residues. V was cut by 3 bases and J by 5 bases, with 17 bases left in between. The CDR3 here is CASSSRRPGITEAFF. CDR3 coding DNA: TGTGCCAGCAGCTCCCGCAGGCCGGGGATAACTGAAGCTTTCTTT.

The chain couples TRBV6-2 or TRBV6-3 to TRBJ1-2, with D hard to call. The germline gives CDR1 MNHEY, CDR2 SVGEGT. The ends were cut back, 0 bases at V and 7 bases at J, with 9 bases in the middle. There are 13 residues in the CDR3. The CDR3 nucleotides read TGTGCCAGCAGTTACTCGAGGTCTCGTGGCTACACCTTC. As protein: CASSYSRSRGYTF.

The chain is built from TRBV4-1 and TRBJ2-7, with D tentatively TRBD1 (6 bases). Looked up from germline, CDR1 is MGHRA and CDR2 is YSYEKL. The CDR3 sequence is 12 residues long. Trimming took 3 bases from V and 5 from J, leaving 8 bases between them. The CDR3, as DNA: TGCGCCAGCAGCCACTCAGGGGACGAGCAGTACTTC. This sequence encodes CASSHSGDEQYF.

This chain joins TRBV18 and TRBJ2-1; TRBD2 agrees at 15 bases. Germline V gene sequence: CDR1 KGHSH, CDR2 LQKENI. This CDR3 comprises 16 residues. Germline trimming cut 6 bases from V and 7 bases from J; bases unmatched to any gene: 7. The CDR3: CASSDGLAGGNNEQFF. The CDR3 nucleotides read TGTGCCAGCTCCGACGGACTAGCGGGGGGGAATAATGAGCAGTTCTTC.

The V call is TRBV6-2 or TRBV6-3, the J call TRBJ2-5, with TRBD1 matching over 7 bases. This CDR3 comprises 16 residues. Trimming at V came to 2 bases and at J to 4 bases, leaving 10 bases not matched to a gene. The germline V gene has CDR1 MNHEY and CDR2 SVGEGT. CDR3 amino acids: CASSYLPTGIRETQYF. The CDR3 DNA reads TGTGCCAGCAGTTACCTCCCGACAGGGATTCGAGAGACCCAGTACTTC.

V gene TRBV28 combines with J gene TRBJ2-2, with D maybe TRBD2 (6 bases). The CDR3 extends over 15 amino acids. Trimming shortened V by 8 bases and J by 0 bases, and 13 bases separated the two germline ends. Germline V gene lookup returns CDR1 MDHEN and CDR2 SYDVKM. The CDR3 sequence: CASGSGGTNTGELFF. As DNA, the CDR3 is TGTGCCAGCGGGAGTGGGGGGACGAACACCGGGGAGCTGTTTTTT. The full variable domain, rest sourced from reference TRBV28 and TRBJ2-2, is DVKVTQSSRYLVKRTGEKVFLECVQDMDHENMFWYRQDPGLGLRLIYFSYDVKMKEKGDIPEGYSVSREKKERFSLILESASTNQTSMYLCASGSGGTNTGELFFGEGSRLTVL.

The V call is TRBV3-1 (or the pseudogene TRBV3-2), the J call TRBJ2-7; D is unresolved. V lost 1 base, J lost 2 bases, and 6 bases lay in between. Germline assignment: CDR1 LGHDT and CDR2 YNNKEL (reference sequence). The CDR3 consists of 13 residues. The CDR3 coding sequence is TGTGCCAGCAGCCAAGGACTTGCCTACGAGCAGTACTTC. Its translation is CASSQGLAYEQYF.

The rearrangement joins TRBV18 to TRBJ2-2; no clear D. The CDR3 length is 14 residues. Trimming pared 1 base from V and 5 bases from J, leaving 8 bases between. Germline CDR1 reads KGHSH; CDR2 reads LQKENI. The CDR3 protein is CASSPQLNTGELFF. DNA for the CDR3: TGTGCCAGCTCACCACAGCTTAATACCGGGGAGCTGTTTTTT.

The chain carries TRBV28 and TRBJ2-7, with D possibly being TRBD1 (5 bases). Germline CDR1 and CDR2: MDHEN and SYDVKM. CDR3 length equals 15 residues. V was trimmed by 3 bases and J by 0 bases, leaving 12 bases between them. The CDR3 bases are TGTGCCAGCAGTTTCGGGTGGGGCAACTCCTACGAGCAGTACTTC. Translating gives CASSFGWGNSYEQYF.

The J gene is TRBJ1-2, the V gene TRBV7-3, with D perhaps matching TRBD1 (6 bases). The CDR3 loop spans 14 amino acids. Germline CDR1 reads SGHTA; CDR2 reads FQGTGA. V was shortened by 1 base and J by 4 bases, with 10 bases between the two germline ends. The DNA for the CDR3 is TGTGCCAGCAGCTTAATGGCGACAGGCTATGGCTACACCTTC. It yields the protein CASSLMATGYGYTF.

By sample fraction, this clone is medium-sized. The V gene is TRBV12-5, the J gene TRBJ1-6; no clear D gene. Trimming removed 6 bases at V and 1 base at J, with 19 bases between. This CDR3 comprises 18 residues. Per germline, CDR1 LGHNT and CDR2 FRNRAP. This chain's CDR3 is CASGLNPGRRSYNSPLHF. In nucleotides, the CDR3 is TGTGCTAGTGGCTTAAACCCGGGCAGGAGGTCCTATAATTCACCCCTCCACTTT.

The genes are TRBV7-8 and TRBJ1-5, with D perhaps TRBD1 (5 bases). Deletions cut 1 base from V and 4 bases from J, with 14 bases between. The CDR3 consists of 16 residues. Looked up from germline, CDR1 is SGHVS and CDR2 is FQNEAQ. The CDR3 sequence: CASSLGPDGGNQPQHF. The CDR3 nucleotides are TGTGCCAGCAGCTTAGGCCCCGACGGGGGGAATCAGCCCCAGCATTTT.

This chain links TRBV7-2 with TRBJ2-1; D possibly corresponds to TRBD1 (6 bases). CDR3 length: 15 residues. Trimming removed 1 base from V and 4 bases from J, with 11 bases in between. Per the germline V gene, CDR1 is SGHTA and CDR2 is FQGNSA. The DNA for the CDR3 is TGTGCCAGCAGCTTAGTTTGGACAGTTTACAATGAGCAGTTCTTC. Encoded protein: CASSLVWTVYNEQFF.